This T cell receptor beta chain was profiled in a study of T cells in Graves' hyperthyroidism and ophthalmopathy. Regarding this clonotype: Its antigen is undetermined.

Exclusion of patients followed from uncontrolled infection, other autoimmune disease, pregnancy or lactation. Diagnostic assessment was based on clinical symptoms, serum thyroxine and TRAb, thyroid ultrasound and orbital computed tomography. The investigators amplified TCR beta CDR3 regions from RNA transcripts. The HTBI primer set drove a first-round RT-PCR of the TCR CDR3. TCRdb analysed the multiplex PCR reads with MiXCR anew, one entry per CDR3 protein. The repertoire has 300,000 to 350,000 distinct CDR3 sequences, roughly 17% of them found once; the top ten carry around 35%. Trimming removed 7 bases from V and 8 bases from J, with 29 bases in between. The CDR3 consists of 18 residues. Germline V CDR1 and CDR2: MNHEY, SVGEGT. Findings and caveats of the study: Blood samples included most of the expanded thyroid clonotypes exceeding 0.001.

The clonotype originates from a man younger than 45 with Graves' hyperthyroidism. J is TRBJ1-4 and V is TRBV6-2 or TRBV6-3; D call uncertain. The sample consisted of blood. This chain's CDR3 is CASIKQEGSNRELEKLFF. DNA for the CDR3: TGTGCCAGCATCAAACAAGAAGGTTCGAACCGGGAATTAGAAAAACTGTTTTTT.